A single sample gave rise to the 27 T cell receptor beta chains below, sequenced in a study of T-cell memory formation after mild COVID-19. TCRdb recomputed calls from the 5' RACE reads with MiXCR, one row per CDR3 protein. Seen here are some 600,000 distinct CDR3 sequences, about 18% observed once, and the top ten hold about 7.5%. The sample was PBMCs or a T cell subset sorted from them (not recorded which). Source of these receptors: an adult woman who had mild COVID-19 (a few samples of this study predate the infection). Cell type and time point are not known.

The CDR3 sequence: CASSTRRRDEQYF. The CDR3 DNA is TGTGCCAGTAGTACCCGCCGCAGGGACGAGCAGTACTTC. The chain links TRBV19 to TRBJ2-7, with D maybe TRBD1 (5 bases). This CDR3 region has 13 residues. Germline V gene sequence: CDR1 LNHDA, CDR2 SQIVND (reference sequence). V dropped 4 bases and J dropped 5 bases, with 12 bases sitting between them.

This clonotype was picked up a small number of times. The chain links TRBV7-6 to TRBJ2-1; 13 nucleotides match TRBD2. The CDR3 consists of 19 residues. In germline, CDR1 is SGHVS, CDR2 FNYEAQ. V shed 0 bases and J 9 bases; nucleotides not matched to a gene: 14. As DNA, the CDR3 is TGTGCCAGCAGCTTAGCCTACCTCCGGACTAGCGGGAGTTCAGCTGAGCAGTTCTTC. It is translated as CASSLAYLRTSGSSAEQFF. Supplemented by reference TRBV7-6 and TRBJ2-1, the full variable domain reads GAGVSQSPRYKVTKRGQDVALRCDPISGHVSLYWYRQALGQGPEFLTYFNYEAQQDKSGLPNDRFSAERPEGSISTLTIQRTEQRDSAMYRCASSLAYLRTSGSSAEQFFGPGTRLTVL.

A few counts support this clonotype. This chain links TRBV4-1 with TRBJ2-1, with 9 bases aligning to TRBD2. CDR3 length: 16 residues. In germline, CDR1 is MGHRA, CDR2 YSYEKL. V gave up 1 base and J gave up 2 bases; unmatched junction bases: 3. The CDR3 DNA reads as TGCGCCAGCAGCCAAGTGGTAGCGGGAGCCTACAATGAGCAGTTCTTC. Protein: CASSQVVAGAYNEQFF.

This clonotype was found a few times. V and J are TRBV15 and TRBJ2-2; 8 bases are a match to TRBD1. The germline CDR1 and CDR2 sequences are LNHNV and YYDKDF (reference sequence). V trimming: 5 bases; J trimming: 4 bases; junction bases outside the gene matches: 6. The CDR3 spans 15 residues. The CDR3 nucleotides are TGTGCCACCAGCCTTAGACAGGGGAGCACCGGGGAGCTGTTTTTT. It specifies CATSLRQGSTGELFF. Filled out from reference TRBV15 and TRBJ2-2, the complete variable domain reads DAMVIQNPRYQVTQFGKPVTLSCSQTLNHNVMYWYQQKSSQAPKLLFHYYDKDFNNEADTPDNFQSRRPNTSFCFLDIRSPGLGDTAMYLCATSLRQGSTGELFFGEGSRLTVL.

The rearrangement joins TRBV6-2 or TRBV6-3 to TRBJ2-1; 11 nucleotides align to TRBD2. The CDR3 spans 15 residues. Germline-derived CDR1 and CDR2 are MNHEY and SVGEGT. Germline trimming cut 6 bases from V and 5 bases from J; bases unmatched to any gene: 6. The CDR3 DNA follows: TGTGCCAGCAGCCCTAGCGGGAGGTCGAACAATGAGCAGTTCTTC. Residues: CASSPSGRSNNEQFF.

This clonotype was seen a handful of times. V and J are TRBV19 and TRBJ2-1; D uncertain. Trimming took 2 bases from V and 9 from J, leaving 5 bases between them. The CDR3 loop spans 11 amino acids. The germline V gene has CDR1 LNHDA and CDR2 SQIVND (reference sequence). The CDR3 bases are TGTGCCAGTAGTATACGGACTGAGCAGTTCTTC. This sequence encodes CASSIRTEQFF.

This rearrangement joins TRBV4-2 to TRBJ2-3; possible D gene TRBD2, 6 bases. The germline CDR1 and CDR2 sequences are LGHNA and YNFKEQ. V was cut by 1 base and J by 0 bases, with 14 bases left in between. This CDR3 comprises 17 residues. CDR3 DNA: TGTGCCAGCAGCCAAGCACGGAGCGGGCTAAGCACAGATACGCAGTATTTT. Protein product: CASSQARSGLSTDTQYF.

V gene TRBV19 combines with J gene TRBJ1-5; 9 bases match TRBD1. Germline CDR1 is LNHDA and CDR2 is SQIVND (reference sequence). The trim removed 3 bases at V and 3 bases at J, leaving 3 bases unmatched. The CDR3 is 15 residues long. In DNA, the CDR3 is TGTGCCAGTAGTATGACAGGGGGGGTCAATCAGCCCCAGCATTTT. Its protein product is CASSMTGGVNQPQHF.

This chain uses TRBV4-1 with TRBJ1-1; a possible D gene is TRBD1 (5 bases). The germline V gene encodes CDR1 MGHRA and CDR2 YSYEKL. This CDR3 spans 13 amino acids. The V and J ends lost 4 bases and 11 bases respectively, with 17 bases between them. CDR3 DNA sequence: TGCGCCAGCAGCCGGGACTCCCGAATGGAGGCTTTCTTT. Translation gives CASSRDSRMEAFF.

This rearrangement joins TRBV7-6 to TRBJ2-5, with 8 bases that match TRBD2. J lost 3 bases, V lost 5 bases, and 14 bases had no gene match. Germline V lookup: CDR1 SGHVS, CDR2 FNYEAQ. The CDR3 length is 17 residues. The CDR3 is CASSTRTSPGGKETQYF. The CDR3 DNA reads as TGTGCCAGCAGCACCCGGACTAGCCCCGGGGGGAAAGAGACCCAGTACTTC.

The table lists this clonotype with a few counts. CDR3 sequence: CASSLSLALGEQYF. The CDR3 DNA is TGTGCCAGCAGCTTATCGTTAGCGCTTGGGGAACAGTACTTC. V is TRBV7-2 and J is TRBJ2-7, with a tentative D call TRBD2 (5 bases). This CDR3 has 14 amino acids. Between the trimmed V and J ends, which lost 2 bases and 10 bases, there was a span of 18 bases. The germline V gene encodes CDR1 SGHTA and CDR2 FQGNSA.

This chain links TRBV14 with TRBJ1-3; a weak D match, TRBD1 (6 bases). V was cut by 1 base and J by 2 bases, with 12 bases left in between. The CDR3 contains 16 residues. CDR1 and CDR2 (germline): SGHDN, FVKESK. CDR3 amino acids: CASSQVQGVAGNTIYF. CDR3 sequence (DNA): TGTGCCAGCAGCCAAGTACAGGGAGTGGCTGGAAACACCATATATTTT.

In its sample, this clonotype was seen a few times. This chain's CDR3 is CASSTRVSYEQYF. The CDR3 DNA sequence: TGTGCCAGCAGCACCCGGGTTTCCTACGAGCAGTACTTC. The rearrangement joins TRBV7-8 to TRBJ2-7; the D is unclear. V shed 5 bases and J shed 1 base, with 9 bases lying between them. The CDR3 covers 13 residues. Germline CDR1 and CDR2: SGHVS and FQNEAQ.

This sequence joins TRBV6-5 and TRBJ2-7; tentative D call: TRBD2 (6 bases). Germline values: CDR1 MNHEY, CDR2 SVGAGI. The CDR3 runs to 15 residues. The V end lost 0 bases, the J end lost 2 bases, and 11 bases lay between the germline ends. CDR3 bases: TGTGCCAGCAGTTACTCGGAGGGATTTGCCTACGAGCAGTACTTC. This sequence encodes CASSYSEGFAYEQYF.

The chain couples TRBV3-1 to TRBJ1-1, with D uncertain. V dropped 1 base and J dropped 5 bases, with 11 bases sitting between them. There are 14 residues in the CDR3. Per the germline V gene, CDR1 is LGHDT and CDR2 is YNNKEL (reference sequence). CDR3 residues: CASSQVREWTEAFF. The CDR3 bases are TGTGCCAGCAGCCAAGTCCGGGAGTGGACTGAAGCTTTCTTT. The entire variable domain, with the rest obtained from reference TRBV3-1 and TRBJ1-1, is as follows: DTAVSQTPKYLVTQMGNDKSIKCEQNLGHDTMYWYKQDSKKFLKIMFSYNNKELIINETVPNRFSPKSPDKAHLNLHINSLELGDSAVYFCASSQVREWTEAFFGQGTRLTVV.

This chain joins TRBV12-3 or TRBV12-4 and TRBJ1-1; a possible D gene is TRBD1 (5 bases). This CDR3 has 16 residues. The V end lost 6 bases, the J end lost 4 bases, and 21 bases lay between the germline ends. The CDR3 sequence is CASSRSPPRQSTEAFF. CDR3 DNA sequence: TGTGCCAGCAGCCGATCACCTCCTAGACAGTCCACTGAAGCTTTCTTT.

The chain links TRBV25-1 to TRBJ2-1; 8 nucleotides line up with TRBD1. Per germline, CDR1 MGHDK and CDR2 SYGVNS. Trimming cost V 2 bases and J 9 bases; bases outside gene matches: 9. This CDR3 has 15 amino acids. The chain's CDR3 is CASSELVTGDSEQFF. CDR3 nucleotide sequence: TGTGCCAGCAGTGAACTAGTGACAGGGGATAGTGAGCAGTTCTTC. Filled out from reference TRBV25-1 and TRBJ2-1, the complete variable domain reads EADIYQTPRYLVIGTGKKITLECSQTMGHDKMYWYQQDPGMELHLIHYSYGVNSTEKGDLSSESTVSRIRTEHFPLTLESARPSHTSQYLCASSELVTGDSEQFFGPGTRLTVL.

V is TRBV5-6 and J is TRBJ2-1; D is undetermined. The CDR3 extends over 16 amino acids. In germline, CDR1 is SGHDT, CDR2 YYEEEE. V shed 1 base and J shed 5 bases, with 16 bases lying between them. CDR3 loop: CASSLRWLSLDNEQFF. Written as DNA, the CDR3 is TGTGCCAGCAGCTTGCGGTGGCTTTCCTTGGACAATGAGCAGTTCTTC.

The CDR3 DNA sequence: TGTGCCACCAGGACGCGGGGACACGGGGAGCTGTTTTTT. It codes for CATRTRGHGELFF. The gene calls are TRBV24-1 and TRBJ2-2, with D possibly called TRBD1 or TRBD2 (6 bases each). This CDR3 has 13 amino acids. In germline, CDR1 is KGHDR, CDR2 SFDVKD. Trimming took 7 bases from V and 7 from J, leaving 12 bases between them.

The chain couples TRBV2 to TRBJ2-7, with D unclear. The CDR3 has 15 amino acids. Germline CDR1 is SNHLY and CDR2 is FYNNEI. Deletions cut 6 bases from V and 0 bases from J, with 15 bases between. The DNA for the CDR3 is TGTGCCAGCAGCCAGATGACTGCCTACTCCTACGAGCAGTACTTC. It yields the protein CASSQMTAYSYEQYF.

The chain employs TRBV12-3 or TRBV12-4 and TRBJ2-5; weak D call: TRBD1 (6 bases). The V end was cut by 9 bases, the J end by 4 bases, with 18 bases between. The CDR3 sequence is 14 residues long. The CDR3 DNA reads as TGTGCCAGTCAACAGGGAATAACAGGAGAGACCCAGTACTTC. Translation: CASQQGITGETQYF.

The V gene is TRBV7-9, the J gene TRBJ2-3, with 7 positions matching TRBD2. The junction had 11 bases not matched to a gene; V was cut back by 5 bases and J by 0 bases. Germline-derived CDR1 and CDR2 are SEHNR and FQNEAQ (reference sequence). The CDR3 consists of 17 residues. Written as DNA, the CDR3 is TGTGCCAGCAGCCACGGACCCCTAGCGGCTAGCACAGATACGCAGTATTTT. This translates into CASSHGPLAASTDTQYF.

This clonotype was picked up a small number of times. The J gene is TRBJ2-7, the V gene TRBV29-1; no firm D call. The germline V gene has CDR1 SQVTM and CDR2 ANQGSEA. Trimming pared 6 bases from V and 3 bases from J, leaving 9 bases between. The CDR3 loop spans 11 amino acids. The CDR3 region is CSVNSGYEQYF. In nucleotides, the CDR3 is TGCAGCGTAAACTCGGGCTACGAGCAGTACTTC.

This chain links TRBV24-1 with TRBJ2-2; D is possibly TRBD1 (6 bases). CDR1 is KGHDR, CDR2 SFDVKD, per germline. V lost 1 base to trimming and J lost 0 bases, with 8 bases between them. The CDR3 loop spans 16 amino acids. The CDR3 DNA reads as TGTGCCACCAGTGATTTCAAGGGGGCGAACACCGGGGAGCTGTTTTTT. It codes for CATSDFKGANTGELFF.

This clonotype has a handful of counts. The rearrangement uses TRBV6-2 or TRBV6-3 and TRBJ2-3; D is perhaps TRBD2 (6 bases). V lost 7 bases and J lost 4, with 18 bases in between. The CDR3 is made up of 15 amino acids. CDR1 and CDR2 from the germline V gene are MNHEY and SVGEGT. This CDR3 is CASMGPSVGADTQYF. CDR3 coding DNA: TGTGCCAGCATGGGTCCTAGCGTAGGAGCAGATACGCAGTATTTT.

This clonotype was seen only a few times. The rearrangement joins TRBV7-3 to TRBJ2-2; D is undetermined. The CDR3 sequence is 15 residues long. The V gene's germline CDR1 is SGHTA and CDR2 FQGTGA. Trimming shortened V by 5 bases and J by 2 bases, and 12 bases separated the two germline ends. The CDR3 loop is CASSPRMGNTGELFF. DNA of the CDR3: TGTGCCAGCAGCCCCCGTATGGGAAACACCGGGGAGCTGTTTTTT.

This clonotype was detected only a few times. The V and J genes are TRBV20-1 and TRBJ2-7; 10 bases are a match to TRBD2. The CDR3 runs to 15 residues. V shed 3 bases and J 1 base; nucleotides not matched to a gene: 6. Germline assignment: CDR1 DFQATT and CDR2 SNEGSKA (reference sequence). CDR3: CSASPTSGPSYEQYF. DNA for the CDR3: TGCAGTGCTAGTCCGACTAGCGGGCCTTCCTACGAGCAGTACTTC.